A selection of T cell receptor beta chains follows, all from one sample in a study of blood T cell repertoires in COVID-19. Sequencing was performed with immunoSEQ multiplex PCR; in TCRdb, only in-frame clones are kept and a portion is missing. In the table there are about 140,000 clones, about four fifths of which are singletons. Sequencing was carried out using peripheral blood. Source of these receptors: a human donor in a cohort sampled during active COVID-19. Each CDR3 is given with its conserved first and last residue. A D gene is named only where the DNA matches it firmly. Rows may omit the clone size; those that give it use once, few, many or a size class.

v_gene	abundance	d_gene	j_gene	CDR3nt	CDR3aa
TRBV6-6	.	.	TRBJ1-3	TGTGCCAGCATTGGGAGGGTCTCTGGAAACACCATATATTTT	CASIGRVSGNTIYF
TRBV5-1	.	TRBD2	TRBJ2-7	TGCGCCAGCAGCCTTGACGGCGGGAGTTTCAACGAGCAGTACTTC	CASSLDGGSFNEQYF
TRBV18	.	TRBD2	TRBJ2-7	TGTGCCAGCTCACCAGCGGATCGGGGGACTAGCGTAGGGGAGCAGTACTTC	CASSPADRGTSVGEQYF
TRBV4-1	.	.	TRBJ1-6	TGCGCCAGCAGCCAATCAGGGGTGGCCTATAATTCACCCCTCCACTTT	CASSQSGVAYNSPLHF
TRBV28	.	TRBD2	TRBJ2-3	TGTGCCAGCAGTTCCGGAGCGGGGCACACAGATACGCAGTATTTT	CASSSGAGHTDTQYF
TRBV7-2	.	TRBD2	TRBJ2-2	TGTGCCAGCAGCACACCGACTAGCGGGAGTATTCCCTCCGGGGAGCTGTTTTTT	CASSTPTSGSIPSGELFF
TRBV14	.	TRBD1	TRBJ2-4	TGTGCCAGCGGGAGTGTGGGACAGCAGTACTTC	CASGSVGQQYF
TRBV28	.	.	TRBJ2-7	TGTGCCAGCAGTTCTGCCTACGAGCAGTACTTC	CASSSAYEQYF
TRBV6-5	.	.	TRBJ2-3	TGTGCCAGCAGTTCAAACCTTCCCTCTCTCGGAGATACGCAGTATTTT	CASSSNLPSLGDTQYF
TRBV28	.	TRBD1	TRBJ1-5	TGTGCCAGCAGTCCCCGGGACAGGGGAAGCAATCAGCCCCAGCATTTT	CASSPRDRGSNQPQHF
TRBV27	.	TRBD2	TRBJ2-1	TGTGCCAGCAGTTTATTTCTAGCGGGAGGAGGTTACAATGAGCAGTTCTTC	CASSLFLAGGGYNEQFF
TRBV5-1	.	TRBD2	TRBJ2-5	TGCGCCAGCAGCAACGGACTAGGTGGGGCCGGGGAGACCCAGTACTTC	CASSNGLGGAGETQYF
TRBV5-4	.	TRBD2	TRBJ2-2	TGTGCCAGCAGCTTTCCCTCTAGCGGGGCTACCGGGGAGCTGTTTTTT	CASSFPSSGATGELFF
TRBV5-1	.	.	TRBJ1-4	TGCGCCAGCAGCTTGGCGGGGAACGGTGAAAAACTGTTTTTT	CASSLAGNGEKLFF
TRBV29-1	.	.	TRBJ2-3	TGCAGCGTTGTCCAAGGGGTCCATAGCACAGATACGCAGTATTTT	CSVVQGVHSTDTQYF
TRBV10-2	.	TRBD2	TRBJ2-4	TGCGCCAGCAGTGATCAGCGGGACCAGTACTTC	CASSDQRDQYF
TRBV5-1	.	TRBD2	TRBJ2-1	TGCGCCAGCAGCTCTAGCGGCTTCAATGAGCAGTTCTTC	CASSSSGFNEQFF
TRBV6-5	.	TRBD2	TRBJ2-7	TGTGCCAGCAGTCGGGGGGGGAACTACGAGCAGTACTTC	CASSRGGNYEQYF
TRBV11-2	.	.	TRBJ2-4	TGTGCCAGCAGCCTAGGGGCCGCGGGCATTCAGTACTTC	CASSLGAAGIQYF
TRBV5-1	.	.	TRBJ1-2	TGCGCCAGCAGCCGAACGGTACAGGACTATGGCTACACCTTC	CASSRTVQDYGYTF
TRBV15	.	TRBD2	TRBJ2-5	TGTGCCACCAGCAGAGGTCCCCTGGGGGGGTACCAAGAGACCCAGTACTTC	CATSRGPLGGYQETQYF
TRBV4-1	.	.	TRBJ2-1	TGCGCCAGCAGCCAAGAAAATGTGGGGGCATCCCCACCCGAGCAGTTCTTC	CASSQENVGASPPEQFF
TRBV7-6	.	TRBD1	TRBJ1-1	TGTGCCAGCAGCCTACGACAGGGCCGCACTGAAGCTTTCTTT	CASSLRQGRTEAFF
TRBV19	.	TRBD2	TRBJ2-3	TGTGCCAGTAGTAAGCTAGCGGGAGGGAACACAGATACGCAGTATTTT	CASSKLAGGNTDTQYF
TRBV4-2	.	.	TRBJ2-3	TGTGCCAGCAGCCAGGATGTAGCGGCTAGCACAGATACGCAGTATTTT	CASSQDVAASTDTQYF
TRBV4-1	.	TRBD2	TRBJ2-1	TGCGCCAGCAGCCAAGATACGGTTCGGGAGGCCTACAATGAGCAGTTCTTC	CASSQDTVREAYNEQFF
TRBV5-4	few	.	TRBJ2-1	TGTGCCAGCAGCTTGGGACAGAGCTCCTACAATGAGCAGTTCTTC	CASSLGQSSYNEQFF
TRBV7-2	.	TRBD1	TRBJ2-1	TGTGCCAGCAGCTCGACAGGGAACTCCTACAATGAGCAGTTCTTC	CASSSTGNSYNEQFF
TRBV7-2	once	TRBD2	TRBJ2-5	TGTGCCAGCAGCAAGCAGCGGGGGACCCAAGAGACCCAGTACTTC	CASSKQRGTQETQYF
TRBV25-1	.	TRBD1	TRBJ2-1	TGTGCCAGCAGTGGGACAGGGGGCGGATACAATGAGCAGTTCTTC	CASSGTGGGYNEQFF
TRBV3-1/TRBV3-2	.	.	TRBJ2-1	TGTGCCAGCAGCCCTTACACGGGTTATGAGTATAAGCAGTTCTTC	CASSPYTGYEYKQFF
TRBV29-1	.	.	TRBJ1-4	TGCAGCGCCGCGGCTAATGAAAAACTGTTTTTT	CSAAANEKLFF
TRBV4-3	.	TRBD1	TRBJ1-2	TGCGCCAGCAGCCTTGGGACAGGGAACTATAACTATGGCTACACCTTC	CASSLGTGNYNYGYTF
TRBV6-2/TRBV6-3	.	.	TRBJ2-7	TGTGCCAGCAGTTACCCGAGTACGCGCGAGCAGTACTTC	CASSYPSTREQYF
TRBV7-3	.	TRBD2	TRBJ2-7	TGTGCCAGCAGCTCCTCGGGTAGCGGGAGTGACGAGCAGTACTTC	CASSSSGSGSDEQYF
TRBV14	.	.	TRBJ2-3	TGTGCCAGCAGCCATTACAGCGGGAGCACAGATACGCAGTATTTT	CASSHYSGSTDTQYF
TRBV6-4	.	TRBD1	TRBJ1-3	TGTGCCAGCGCCTTCCATGGACAGGGAGGCCCTGGTACGGACACCATATATTTT	CASAFHGQGGPGTDTIYF
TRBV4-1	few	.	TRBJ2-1	TGCGCCAGCAGCCTTTTAAGGAGTTACAATGAGCAGTTCTTC	CASSLLRSYNEQFF
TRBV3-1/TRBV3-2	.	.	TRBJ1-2	TGTGCCAGCAGCCGAGGACAGATCTATGGCTACACCTTC	CASSRGQIYGYTF
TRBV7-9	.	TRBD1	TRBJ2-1	TGTGCCAGCAGCCTCGGACAGGGAGCTGTCGATGAGCAGTTCTTC	CASSLGQGAVDEQFF
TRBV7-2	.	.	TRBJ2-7	TGTGCCAGCACCGAACAGGGAACCTACGAGCAGTACTTC	CASTEQGTYEQYF
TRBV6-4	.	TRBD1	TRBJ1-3	TGTGCCAGCAGTGACTCCTACCGGGACAGGGCTGGAAACACCATATATTTT	CASSDSYRDRAGNTIYF
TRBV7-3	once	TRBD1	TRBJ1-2	TGTGCCAGCAGCCCGGCGGGACAGAAATATGGCTACACCTTC	CASSPAGQKYGYTF
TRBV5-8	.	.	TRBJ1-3	TGTGCCAGCAGCCCTCCACAGGGACGCTCTGGAAACACCATATATTTT	CASSPPQGRSGNTIYF
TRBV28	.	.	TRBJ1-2	TGTGCCAGCAGTTTAACGGGGGGCGCGGAATATGGCTACACCTTC	CASSLTGGAEYGYTF
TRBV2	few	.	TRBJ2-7	TGTGCCAGCAGTGAAGGGCTCAACGAGCAGTACTTC	CASSEGLNEQYF
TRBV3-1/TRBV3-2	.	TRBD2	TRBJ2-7	TGTGCCAGCAGCCAAGGGCCTAGCGGCGCCTACGAGCAGTACTTC	CASSQGPSGAYEQYF
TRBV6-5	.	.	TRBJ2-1	TGTGCCAGCAGTTACCATAATGAGCAGTTCTTC	CASSYHNEQFF
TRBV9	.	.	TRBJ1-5	TGTGCCAGCAGCGTATCCCAGAATCAGCCCCAGCATTTT	CASSVSQNQPQHF
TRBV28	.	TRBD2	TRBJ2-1	TGTGCCAGCAGAGCCGGGACTAGCGGGATCCAGGTATACAATGAGCAGTTCTTC	CASRAGTSGIQVYNEQFF